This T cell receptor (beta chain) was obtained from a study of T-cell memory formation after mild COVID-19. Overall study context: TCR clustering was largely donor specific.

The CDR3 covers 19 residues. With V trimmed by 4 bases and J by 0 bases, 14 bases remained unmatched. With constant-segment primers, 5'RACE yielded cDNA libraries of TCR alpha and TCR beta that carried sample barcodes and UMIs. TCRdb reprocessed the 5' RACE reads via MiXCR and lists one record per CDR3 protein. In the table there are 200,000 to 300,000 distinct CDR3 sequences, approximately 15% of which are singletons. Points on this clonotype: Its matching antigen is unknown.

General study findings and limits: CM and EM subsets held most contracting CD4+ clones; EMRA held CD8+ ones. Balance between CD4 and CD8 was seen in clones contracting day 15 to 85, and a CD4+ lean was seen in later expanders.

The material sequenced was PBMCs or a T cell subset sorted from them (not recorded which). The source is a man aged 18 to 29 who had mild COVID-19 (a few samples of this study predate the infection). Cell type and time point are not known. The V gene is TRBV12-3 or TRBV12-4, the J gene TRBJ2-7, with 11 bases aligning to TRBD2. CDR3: CASSSISGGAPSLSYEQYF. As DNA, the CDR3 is TGTGCCAGCAGTTCTATTAGCGGGGGGGCACCGAGTCTCTCCTACGAGCAGTACTTC.